These 9 T cell receptor beta chains were all obtained from the same sample, sequenced in a study of blood T cell repertoires in COVID-19. Sequenced by immunoSEQ multiplex PCR; TCRdb stores in-frame clones only, minus some. The sample contains about 270,000 clones, about 90% of which appear only once. What was sequenced was peripheral blood. Receptors originate from a woman aged 25 to 45 with COVID-19, enrolled during active disease.

CDR3: CASSPGLGASGNTIYF. CDR3 in DNA: TGTGCCAGCTCACCAGGCTTAGGGGCGTCTGGAAACACCATATATTTT. The rearrangement links TRBV18 to TRBJ1-3; a possible D gene is TRBD1 (5 bases). Germline values: CDR1 KGHSH, CDR2 LQKENI. The length of the CDR3 is 16 residues. V lost 2 bases and J lost 1, with 12 bases in between.

V and J are TRBV2 and TRBJ1-3; 9 bases match TRBD1. The germline V gene encodes CDR1 SNHLY and CDR2 FYNNEI. V gave up 5 bases and J gave up 0 bases; unmatched junction bases: 14. The CDR3 extends over 19 amino acids. CDR3: CASSFRRGGQGSSGNTIYF. DNA of the CDR3: TGTGCCAGCAGTTTCCGGAGGGGGGGACAGGGAAGCTCTGGAAACACCATATATTTT.

This clone was seen a few times. V and J are TRBV6-5 and TRBJ1-6, with D unclear. The V end lost 7 bases, the J end lost 7 bases, and 14 bases lay between the germline ends. The CDR3 sequence is 14 residues long. Looked up from germline, CDR1 is MNHEY and CDR2 is SVGAGI. The CDR3 sequence is CASTNGLANSPLHF. The CDR3 region has the DNA TGTGCCAGCACCAACGGGTTGGCAAATTCACCCCTCCACTTT.

The chain carries TRBV19 and TRBJ2-7; D possibly corresponds to TRBD1 (8 bases). Germline V CDR1 and CDR2: LNHDA, SQIVND (reference sequence). V was pared by 3 bases and J by 3 bases, with 15 bases between. This CDR3 contains 15 residues. The CDR3 coding sequence is TGTGCCAGTAGTATCGAGCGGGACAGGTACTACGAGCAGTACTTC. Translation gives CASSIERDRYYEQYF.

The V call is TRBV7-7, the J call TRBJ2-5; weak D call: TRBD1 (6 bases). Germline CDR1 SSHAT, CDR2 FNYEAQ (reference sequence). Trimming cost V 3 bases and J 4 bases, with 9 bases left between them. The length of the CDR3 is 13 residues. CDR3 in DNA: TGTGCCAGCAGCTTGGGGGCAGGAGAGACCCAGTACTTC. Amino acid sequence: CASSLGAGETQYF.

The rearrangement joins TRBV7-9 to TRBJ1-5; D is uncertain. This CDR3 has 19 amino acids. Trimming cost V 1 base and J 1 base, with 20 bases left between them. Per germline, CDR1 SEHNR and CDR2 FQNEAQ (reference sequence). The CDR3 reads CASSLVAGLGLYSNQPQHF. The CDR3 region has the DNA TGTGCCAGCAGCTTAGTGGCGGGCCTAGGGTTATACAGCAATCAGCCCCAGCATTTT.

V is TRBV3-1 (or the pseudogene TRBV3-2) and J is TRBJ1-1; D might be TRBD1 (5 bases). From germline, CDR1 is LGHDT and CDR2 YNNKEL (reference sequence). This CDR3 is 14 amino acids long. With 6 bases removed from V and 5 bases from J, the gap between germline ends came to 16 bases. The CDR3 DNA follows: TGTGCCAGCAGTCATATCACCGGGGGGACTGAAGCTTTCTTT. It codes for CASSHITGGTEAFF.

The chain uses TRBV4-1 and TRBJ1-2; D is perhaps TRBD1 (5 bases). V lost 3 bases, J lost 0 bases, and 23 bases lay in between. Germline assignment: CDR1 MGHRA and CDR2 YSYEKL. The CDR3 contains 19 residues. DNA for the CDR3: TGCGCCAGCAGCCAGGCACCCTTTCAGGGCCGAAGATCTAACTATGGCTACACCTTC. Translation gives CASSQAPFQGRRSNYGYTF.

V is TRBV18 and J is TRBJ1-5; D remains unclear. V was shortened by 3 bases and J by 8 bases, with 11 bases between the two germline ends. The CDR3 runs to 13 residues. Germline V lookup: CDR1 KGHSH, CDR2 LQKENI. CDR3 loop: CASSPGLREPQHF. The CDR3 DNA reads as TGTGCCAGCTCACCGGGCCTACGTGAGCCCCAGCATTTT.